The 9 T cell receptor beta chains given below trace back to one sample, sequenced in a study of cytomegalovirus exposure and HLA in healthy donors (dated by TCRdb to the late 2010s). Library generation was performed with the immunoSEQ multiplex PCR assay. In TCRdb, the immuneACCESS table is reduced to in-frame sequences with V and J assigned. These tables do not hold every clone; where another copy was compared, an unresolved V gene accounts for under half, and the others remain unexplained. Within this sample are around 55,000 clones, with over 75% of them counted one time only. Around 2.8% of the sample lies in the top ten. Sequences were obtained from PBMCs. The origin of the receptors is a man aged 18 to 30 in good health and CMV-seronegative.

The V gene is TRBV4-2, the J gene TRBJ2-7; weak D call: TRBD1 (5 bases). CDR1 is LGHNA, CDR2 YNFKEQ, per germline. This CDR3 is built from 13 residues. V was pared by 0 bases and J by 7 bases, with 10 bases between. The CDR3 bases are TGTGCCAGCAGCCAAGATCCCCAGGGAGAGCAGTACTTC. It is translated as CASSQDPQGEQYF.

The rearrangement joins TRBV11-2 to TRBJ2-2, with a weak D call TRBD1 (5 bases). The CDR3 length is 15 residues. V shed 3 bases and J shed 0 bases, with 8 bases lying between them. The germline gives CDR1 SGHAT, CDR2 FQNNGV. The CDR3, as DNA: TGTGCCAGCAGCTTCGACAGTACGAACACCGGGGAGCTGTTTTTT. Its translation is CASSFDSTNTGELFF.

The CDR3 DNA is TGTGCCAGCAGTCCCAAATCGTCAGGGAAGACCCAGTACTTC. Amino acids: CASSPKSSGKTQYF. The rearrangement joins TRBV6-6 to TRBJ2-5; the D gene is possibly TRBD1 (5 bases). Germline V gives CDR1 MNHNY, CDR2 SVGAGI (reference sequence). This CDR3 comprises 14 residues. V was shortened by 5 bases and J by 6 bases, with 16 bases between the two germline ends.

The table lists this clone with a few counts. This rearrangement joins TRBV19 to TRBJ2-6, with 8 bases matching TRBD1. Germline V gene data show CDR1 as LNHDA and CDR2 as SQIVND (reference sequence). This CDR3 is 16 amino acids long. V gave up 6 bases and J gave up 2 bases; unmatched junction bases: 6. CDR3 sequence: CASSSTGAAGANVLTF. CDR3 nucleotides: TGTGCCAGTAGCTCGACAGGGGCTGCTGGGGCCAACGTCCTGACTTTC.

This chain links TRBV6-6 with TRBJ2-7, with D possibly TRBD1 on 5 matching bases. The germline V gene has CDR1 MNHNY and CDR2 SVGAGI (reference sequence). V lost 7 bases, J lost 4 bases, and 14 bases lay in between. CDR3 length equals 13 residues. The CDR3 protein is CASTATANYEQYF. The CDR3 coding sequence is TGTGCCAGCACGGCGACAGCTAATTACGAGCAGTACTTC.

The rearrangement joins TRBV5-1 to TRBJ2-7, with TRBD1 matching over 11 bases. CDR3 length: 16 amino acids. Germline CDR1 and CDR2: SGHRS and YFSETQ. Trimming took 0 bases from V and 5 from J; bases not matched to a gene: 7. CDR3 loop: CASSLERTGGAHEQYF. The CDR3 region has the DNA TGCGCCAGCAGCTTGGAAAGGACAGGGGGCGCACACGAGCAGTACTTC.

This clone was seen a handful of times. This chain joins TRBV4-1 and TRBJ1-3, with TRBD1 as a possible D gene (6 bases). The CDR3 runs 16 residues. Germline loops: CDR1 MGHRA, CDR2 YSYEKL. V was trimmed by 1 base and J by 4 bases, leaving 14 bases between them. The CDR3 DNA reads TGCGCCAGCAGCCAAGTACAGGGCGGCTTCGGAAACACCATATATTTT. As protein: CASSQVQGGFGNTIYF.

The gene calls are TRBV7-9 and TRBJ2-2; possibly TRBD2 for D (5 bases). The germline V and J ends were trimmed by 4 bases and 4 bases, with 16 bases remaining between them. The CDR3 loop spans 16 amino acids. Per germline, CDR1 SEHNR and CDR2 FQNEAQ (reference sequence). CDR3 sequence reads: CASSSAPGKGTGELFF. For the CDR3, the DNA is TGTGCCAGCAGCTCCGCCCCGGGGAAAGGCACCGGGGAGCTGTTTTTT. The full variable domain, completed using reference TRBV7-9 and TRBJ2-2, is DTGVSQNPRHKITKRGQNVTFRCDPISEHNRLYWYRQTLGQGPEFLTYFQNEAQLEKSRLLSDRFSAERPKGSFSTLEIQRTEQGDSAMYLCASSSAPGKGTGELFFGEGSRLTVL.

With respect to this clone: Mismatch with germline at one junction end may stem from a read error. Other DNA sequences in this specimen translate into the identical CDR3. The chain employs TRBV10-3 and TRBJ2-7, with 8 bases lining up with TRBD2. The CDR3 is 16 amino acids. Germline V gene data show CDR1 as ENHRY and CDR2 as SYGVKD. The CDR3 coding sequence is TGTGCCATCAGTGAGCCCCCCGGGAGGGACTCCTACGAACAGTACTTC. This codes for CAISEPPGRDSYEQYF.